This T cell receptor (beta chain) was documented in a study of T cell repertoires in cytomegalovirus infection. Study summary: CMV infection plus the matching HLA type was flagged by public TCR beta signatures. Study-level results: The ex vivo response was dominated by HLA-C-restricted CMV-specific TCR beta clonotypes. There were carriers of CMV plus the relevant HLA, and cumulative public TCR beta family frequency identified them.

As to this clonotype: What it binds is unknown.

TCRdb ran MiXCR on the reads and lists one entry per CDR3 protein. The table includes some 220,000 distinct CDR3 sequences, approximately 13% detected once. This CDR3 region has 14 residues. V lost 6 bases to trimming and J lost 6 bases, with 14 bases between them. Germline V lookup: CDR1 MNHEY, CDR2 SVGEGT. Sequenced: PBMCs. The clonotype comes from a human donor in good health (CMV status not recorded). Some clones in this sample may be carry-over from other donors' samples. This chain links TRBV6-2 or TRBV6-3 with TRBJ2-2; D gene unclear. The CDR3 loop reads CASSRVAIAGELFF. The CDR3 DNA reads TGTGCCAGCAGCCGGGTCGCGATCGCCGGGGAGCTGTTTTTT.